Presented here are 22 T cell receptor beta chains from one specimen sequenced in a study of shared clonotypes between healthy human individuals (TCRdb year 2020). Library method: the immunoSEQ multiplex PCR assay. TCRdb mirrors the immuneACCESS table, restricted to in-frame sequences. Some clones are absent from its copies; in checked studies, under half trace to an unresolved V gene, and the reason for the others is unknown. Within this sample are more than 2 million clones, with roughly 95% of them counted one time only. The leading ten clones occupy around 1.8% of the sample. CD8 naive samples were CD45RO-negative cells positively selected for CCR7, giving a CD45RA+CCR7+ population that excluded TemRA cells. The sample comprised naive CD8+ T cells from PBMCs. This specimen's cell subset or site label, interpreted: CD45RA+CCR7+. These receptor sequences come from a man between 18 and 29 years old in good health. Some clones in this sample may be carry-over from other donors' samples.

The chain employs TRBV30 and TRBJ2-7, with 11 nucleotides matching TRBD2. Germline V gene sequence: CDR1 GTSNPN, CDR2 SVGIG (reference sequence). Germline trimming cut 6 bases from V and 4 bases from J; bases unmatched to any gene: 2. The CDR3 has 12 amino acids. CDR3 sequence (DNA): TGTGCCTGCACTAGCGGGAGATACGAGCAGTACTTC. The encoded protein is CACTSGRYEQYF.

The chain combines TRBV2 with TRBJ1-1, with D uncertain. Per the germline V gene, CDR1 is SNHLY and CDR2 is FYNNEI. V lost 3 bases and J 7 bases, leaving 15 bases between the germline ends. There are 14 residues in the CDR3. The CDR3 DNA sequence: TGTGCCAGCAGTGAGTACGGTATGCCTGGTGAAGCTTTCTTT. It yields the protein CASSEYGMPGEAFF.

The rearrangement uses TRBV7-8 and TRBJ1-1; the D gene is possibly TRBD1 (5 bases). The germline V and J ends were trimmed by 5 bases and 4 bases, with 14 bases remaining between them. The V gene's germline CDR1 is SGHVS and CDR2 FQNEAQ. The CDR3 contains 14 residues. CDR3 region: CASSRLRAGTEAFF. CDR3 nucleotides: TGTGCCAGCAGCCGACTCAGGGCGGGCACTGAAGCTTTCTTT.

About this clone itself: Distinct nucleotide sequences in the sample also encode this CDR3. The chain employs TRBV28 and TRBJ2-7; D gene ambiguous. Germline V lookup: CDR1 MDHEN, CDR2 SYDVKM. Trimming removed 2 bases from V and 3 bases from J, with 8 bases in between. The CDR3 extends over 13 amino acids. CDR3 region: CASSLGEDYEQYF. The CDR3 region has the DNA TGTGCCAGCAGTTTAGGCGAGGACTACGAGCAGTACTTC. The entire variable domain, with the rest obtained from reference TRBV28 and TRBJ2-7, is as follows: DVKVTQSSRYLVKRTGEKVFLECVQDMDHENMFWYRQDPGLGLRLIYFSYDVKMKEKGDIPEGYSVSREKKERFSLILESASTNQTSMYLCASSLGEDYEQYFGPGTRLTVT.

The rearrangement uses TRBV13 and TRBJ1-3; no clear D gene. The V and J ends lost 5 bases and 4 bases respectively, with 12 bases between them. The V gene's germline CDR1 is PRHDT and CDR2 FYEKMQ (reference sequence). This CDR3 comprises 14 residues. DNA of the CDR3: TGTGCCAGCAGCATCGGGAGTAAAGGAAACACCATATATTTT. It yields the protein CASSIGSKGNTIYF. Complete variable domain (other parts from reference TRBV13 and TRBJ1-3): AAGVIQSPRHLIKEKRETATLKCYPIPRHDTVYWYQQGPGQDPQFLISFYEKMQSDKGSIPDRFSAQQFSDYHSELNMSSLELGDSALYFCASSIGSKGNTIYFGEGSWLTVV.

The chain has TRBV7-8 and TRBJ1-5; D is perhaps TRBD1 (6 bases). The CDR3 is 19 amino acids. The V and J ends lost 3 bases and 0 bases respectively, with 21 bases between them. Germline assignment: CDR1 SGHVS and CDR2 FQNEAQ. CDR3 protein: CASSFAGGAEWGSNQPQHF. The CDR3 bases are TGTGCCAGCAGCTTTGCGGGGGGCGCCGAATGGGGTAGCAATCAGCCCCAGCATTTT.

V usage is TRBV27 and J usage is TRBJ2-1; D is perhaps TRBD2 (5 bases). Germline CDR1 MNHEY, CDR2 SMNVEV (reference sequence). V dropped 5 bases and J dropped 0 bases, with 17 bases sitting between them. CDR3 length: 17 amino acids. The CDR3 reads CASSPPGGYSSYNEQFF. The CDR3 DNA reads TGTGCCAGCAGTCCCCCAGGCGGGTATAGCTCCTACAATGAGCAGTTCTTC.

Notes on this clone: This same CDR3 is encoded by further DNA sequences in the sample. The genes are TRBV6-5 and TRBJ2-1; 9 nucleotides agree with TRBD2. This CDR3 has 14 residues. Germline V gives CDR1 MNHEY, CDR2 SVGAGI. Trimming took 1 base from V and 5 from J; bases not matched to a gene: 0. CDR3 sequence: CASSYLAGDNEQFF. The CDR3 DNA reads as TGTGCCAGCAGTTACTTAGCGGGAGACAATGAGCAGTTCTTC.

The chain employs TRBV29-1 and TRBJ2-2; the match to TRBD1 covers 9 bases. V lost 7 bases, J lost 4 bases, and 7 bases stayed unmatched. The CDR3 extends over 14 amino acids. Germline loops: CDR1 SQVTM, CDR2 ANQGSEA. CDR3 nucleotides: TGCAGCGCCTGGGGACAGGGAGGCACCGGGGAGCTGTTTTTT. This translates into CSAWGQGGTGELFF.

The V and J genes are TRBV9 and TRBJ2-6; D unresolved. The V and J ends lost 0 bases and 1 base respectively, with 17 bases between them. Per the germline V gene, CDR1 is SGDLS and CDR2 is YYNGEE. The CDR3 runs to 19 residues. The CDR3 reads CASSVVSSLGPSGANVLTF. The CDR3 DNA follows: TGTGCCAGCAGCGTAGTTAGCAGCCTAGGGCCATCTGGGGCCAACGTCCTGACTTTC.

This clone showed up just a few times. The chain recombines TRBV27 with TRBJ1-1; 7 positions match TRBD1. V lost 7 bases, J lost 5 bases, and 13 bases stayed unmatched. CDR1 MNHEY and CDR2 SMNVEV come from the germline V gene (reference sequence). This CDR3 spans 15 amino acids. This CDR3 reads CASILFRRDSTEAFF. Written as DNA, the CDR3 is TGTGCCAGCATCCTATTCCGAAGGGACAGTACTGAAGCTTTCTTT.

This chain joins TRBV2 and TRBJ2-3; D gene unclear. This CDR3 contains 13 residues. CDR1 SNHLY and CDR2 FYNNEI come from the germline V gene. V lost 7 bases and J 3 bases, leaving 11 bases between the germline ends. The CDR3: CASTDRRTDTQYF. The CDR3 DNA follows: TGTGCCAGCACCGATAGACGGACAGATACGCAGTATTTT.

This clone was seen a single time. V gene TRBV28 combines with J gene TRBJ2-1; the match to TRBD1 covers 7 bases. In germline, CDR1 is MDHEN, CDR2 SYDVKM. The CDR3 sequence is 14 residues long. V shed 10 bases and J 2 bases; nucleotides not matched to a gene: 8. CDR3 DNA sequence: TGTGCCACCGACACAGGGGACCCCTACAATGAGCAGTTCTTC. Protein sequence: CATDTGDPYNEQFF.

The chain is built from TRBV28 and TRBJ2-3; 8 nucleotides align to TRBD2. Germline lookup yields CDR1 MDHEN and CDR2 SYDVKM. The CDR3 has 15 residues. The ends lost 2 bases at V and 5 bases at J; junction bases unmatched: 6. The CDR3 region has the DNA TGTGCCAGCAGTTTAGTAGCGGGAACAGGAGATACGCAGTATTTT. It is translated as CASSLVAGTGDTQYF.

This chain links TRBV13 with TRBJ1-2; 8 bases fit TRBD1. The length of the CDR3 is 15 residues. V was clipped by 4 bases and J by 3 bases; unmatched bases: 7. The germline V gene has CDR1 PRHDT and CDR2 FYEKMQ (reference sequence). The CDR3 sequence is CASSWTGLGDYGYTF. The CDR3 DNA sequence: TGTGCCAGCAGCTGGACAGGGCTCGGAGACTATGGCTACACCTTC.

The chain carries TRBV2 and TRBJ2-7; 10 nucleotides line up with TRBD1. From germline, CDR1 is SNHLY and CDR2 FYNNEI. V trimming: 4 bases; J trimming: 7 bases; junction bases outside the gene matches: 10. The CDR3 covers 15 residues. The CDR3: CASSARDRGLWEQYF. DNA for the CDR3: TGTGCCAGCAGTGCCCGGGACAGGGGCTTGTGGGAGCAGTACTTC.

This clone came up once. The chain uses TRBV9 and TRBJ2-7, with D hard to call. Trimming shortened V by 2 bases and J by 6 bases, and 15 bases separated the two germline ends. CDR1 is SGDLS and CDR2 is YYNGEE in the germline V gene. This CDR3 comprises 14 residues. CDR3 sequence: CASSVESWGPEQYF. The CDR3 DNA sequence: TGTGCCAGCAGCGTGGAGAGTTGGGGTCCCGAGCAGTACTTC.

The chain couples TRBV7-6 to TRBJ2-5; 9 positions agree with TRBD1. Germline V gives CDR1 SGHVS, CDR2 FNYEAQ. V lost 1 base, J lost 2 bases, and 2 bases stayed unmatched. The CDR3 is 15 residues long. CDR3 protein: CASSLEGQGQETQYF. CDR3 DNA sequence: TGTGCCAGCAGCTTAGAAGGACAGGGGCAAGAGACCCAGTACTTC.

The V and J genes are TRBV20-1 and TRBJ2-1; no firm D call. The CDR3 has 11 amino acids. V was cut by 3 bases and J by 9 bases, with 9 bases left in between. The germline V gene has CDR1 DFQATT and CDR2 SNEGSKA (reference sequence). CDR3 sequence: CSARRVGEQFF. The DNA for the CDR3 is TGCAGTGCTAGGAGAGTCGGTGAGCAGTTCTTC.

The table lists this clone with a few counts. The chain combines TRBV9 with TRBJ1-2; tentative D call: TRBD1 (5 bases). The CDR3 spans 17 residues. The V gene's germline CDR1 is SGDLS and CDR2 YYNGEE. Trimming shortened V by 6 bases and J by 4 bases, and 25 bases separated the two germline ends. In nucleotides, the CDR3 is TGTGCCAGCACCGAAGGGAACCGGGGCAGTTTCGCCTATGGCTACACCTTC. Protein product: CASTEGNRGSFAYGYTF.

The V gene is TRBV27, the J gene TRBJ1-1; D is perhaps TRBD1 (6 bases). V lost 5 bases, J lost 5 bases, and 18 bases lay in between. Germline CDR1 is MNHEY and CDR2 is SMNVEV (reference sequence). The CDR3 loop spans 15 amino acids. CDR3 sequence: CASSPNPHRDTEAFF. The CDR3 DNA follows: TGTGCCAGCAGTCCCAACCCCCACAGGGATACTGAAGCTTTCTTT.

The chain employs TRBV12-5 and TRBJ2-2; D not certain. Germline V CDR1 and CDR2: LGHNT, FRNRAP. Trimming left V 1 base short and J 3 bases short, with 12 bases between. This CDR3 comprises 16 residues. CDR3 bases: TGTGCTAGTGGTTTGGGGGCGCTGGGGTACACCGGGGAGCTGTTTTTT. As protein: CASGLGALGYTGELFF. The full variable domain, in which reference TRBV12-5 and TRBJ2-2 provide the parts outside the CDR3, is DARVTQTPRHKVTEMGQEVTMRCQPILGHNTVFWYRQTMMQGLELLAYFRNRAPLDDSGMPKDRFSAEMPDATLATLKIQPSEPRDSAVYFCASGLGALGYTGELFFGEGSRLTVL.